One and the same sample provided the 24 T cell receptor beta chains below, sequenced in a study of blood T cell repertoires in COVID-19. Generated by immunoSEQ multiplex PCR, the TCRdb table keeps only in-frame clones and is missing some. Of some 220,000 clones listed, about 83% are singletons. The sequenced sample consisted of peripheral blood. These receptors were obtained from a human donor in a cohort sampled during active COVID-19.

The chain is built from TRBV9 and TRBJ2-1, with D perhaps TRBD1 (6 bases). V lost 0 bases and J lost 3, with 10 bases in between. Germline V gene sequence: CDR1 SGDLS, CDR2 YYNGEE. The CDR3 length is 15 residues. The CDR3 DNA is TGTGCCAGCAGCGTAGATGGGGGCCTCTACAATGAGCAGTTCTTC. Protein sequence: CASSVDGGLYNEQFF.

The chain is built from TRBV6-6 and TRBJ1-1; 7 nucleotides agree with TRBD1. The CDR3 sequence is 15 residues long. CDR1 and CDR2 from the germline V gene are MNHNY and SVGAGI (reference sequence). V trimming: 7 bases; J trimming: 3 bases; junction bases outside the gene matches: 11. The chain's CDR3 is CASTDRARDHTEAFF. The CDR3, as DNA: TGTGCCAGCACTGACAGGGCTCGGGACCACACTGAAGCTTTCTTT.

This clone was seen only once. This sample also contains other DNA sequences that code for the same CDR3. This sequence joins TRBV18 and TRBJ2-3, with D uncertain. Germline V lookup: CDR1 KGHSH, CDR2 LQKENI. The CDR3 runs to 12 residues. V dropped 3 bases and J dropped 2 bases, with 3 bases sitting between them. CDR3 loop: CASSPSTDTQYF. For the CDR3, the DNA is TGTGCCAGCTCACCCTCCACAGATACGCAGTATTTT.

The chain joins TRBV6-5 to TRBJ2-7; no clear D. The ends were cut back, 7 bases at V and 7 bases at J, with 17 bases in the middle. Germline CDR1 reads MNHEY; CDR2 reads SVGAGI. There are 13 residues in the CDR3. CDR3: CASTADEPGEQYF. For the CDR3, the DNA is TGTGCCAGCACGGCAGATGAGCCAGGAGAGCAGTACTTC.

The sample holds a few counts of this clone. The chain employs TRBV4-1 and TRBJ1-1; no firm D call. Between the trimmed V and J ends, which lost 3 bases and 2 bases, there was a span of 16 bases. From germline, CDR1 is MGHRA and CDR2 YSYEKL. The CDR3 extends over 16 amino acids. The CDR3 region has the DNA TGCGCCAGCAGCCAGCCTAAGACGGAGATAAACACTGAAGCTTTCTTT. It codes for CASSQPKTEINTEAFF.

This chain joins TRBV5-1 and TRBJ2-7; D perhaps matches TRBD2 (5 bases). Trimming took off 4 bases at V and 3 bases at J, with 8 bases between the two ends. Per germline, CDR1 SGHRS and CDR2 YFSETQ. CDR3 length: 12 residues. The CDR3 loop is CASSPGLYEQYF. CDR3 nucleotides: TGCGCCAGCAGCCCCGGACTCTACGAGCAGTACTTC.

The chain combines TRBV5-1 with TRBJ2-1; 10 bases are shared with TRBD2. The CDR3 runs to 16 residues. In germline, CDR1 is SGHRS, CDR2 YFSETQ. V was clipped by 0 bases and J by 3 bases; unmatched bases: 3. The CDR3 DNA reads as TGCGCCAGCAGCTTGGAGGCTAGCGGGGGCTACAATGAGCAGTTCTTC. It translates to CASSLEASGGYNEQFF.

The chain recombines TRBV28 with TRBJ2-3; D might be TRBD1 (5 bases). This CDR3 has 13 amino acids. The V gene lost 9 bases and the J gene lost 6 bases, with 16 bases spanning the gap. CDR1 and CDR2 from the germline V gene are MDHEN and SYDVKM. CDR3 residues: CASYQGAADTQYF. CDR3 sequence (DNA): TGTGCCAGTTACCAAGGGGCAGCCGATACGCAGTATTTT.

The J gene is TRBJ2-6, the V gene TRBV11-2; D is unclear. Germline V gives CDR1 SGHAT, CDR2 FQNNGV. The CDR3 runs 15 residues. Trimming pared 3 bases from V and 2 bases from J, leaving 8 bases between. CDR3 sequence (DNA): TGTGCCAGCAGCTTGAGGAACACTGGGGCCAACGTCCTGACTTTC. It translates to CASSLRNTGANVLTF.

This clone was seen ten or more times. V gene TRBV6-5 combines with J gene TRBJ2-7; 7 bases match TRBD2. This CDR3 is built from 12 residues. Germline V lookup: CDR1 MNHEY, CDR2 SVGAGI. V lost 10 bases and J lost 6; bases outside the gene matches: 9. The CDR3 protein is CATSQWGGEQYF. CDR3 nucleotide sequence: TGTGCCACATCACAATGGGGGGGCGAGCAGTACTTC.

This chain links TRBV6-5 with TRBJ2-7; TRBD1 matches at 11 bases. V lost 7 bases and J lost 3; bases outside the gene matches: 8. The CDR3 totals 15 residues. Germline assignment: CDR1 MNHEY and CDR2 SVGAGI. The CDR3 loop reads CASTSPGQGVYEQYF. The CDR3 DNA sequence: TGTGCCAGCACTTCTCCGGGACAGGGGGTCTACGAGCAGTACTTC.

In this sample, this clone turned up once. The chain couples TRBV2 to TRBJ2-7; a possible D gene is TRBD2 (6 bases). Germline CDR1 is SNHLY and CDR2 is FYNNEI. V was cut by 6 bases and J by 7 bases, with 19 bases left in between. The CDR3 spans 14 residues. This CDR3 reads CASRRLVGPGEQYF. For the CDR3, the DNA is TGTGCCAGCAGGAGACTAGTCGGCCCGGGGGAGCAGTACTTC.

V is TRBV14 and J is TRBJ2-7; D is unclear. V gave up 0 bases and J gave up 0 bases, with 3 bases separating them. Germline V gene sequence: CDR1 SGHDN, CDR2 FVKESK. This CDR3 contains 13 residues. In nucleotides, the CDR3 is TGTGCCAGCAGCCAAGAACACTCCTACGAGCAGTACTTC. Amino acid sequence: CASSQEHSYEQYF.

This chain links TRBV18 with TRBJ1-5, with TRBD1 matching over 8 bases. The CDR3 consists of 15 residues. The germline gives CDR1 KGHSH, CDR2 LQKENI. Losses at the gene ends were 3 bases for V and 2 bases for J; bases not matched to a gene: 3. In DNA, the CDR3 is TGTGCCAGCTCACCCCCAGGGGGCCGCAATCAGCCCCAGCATTTT. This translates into CASSPPGGRNQPQHF.

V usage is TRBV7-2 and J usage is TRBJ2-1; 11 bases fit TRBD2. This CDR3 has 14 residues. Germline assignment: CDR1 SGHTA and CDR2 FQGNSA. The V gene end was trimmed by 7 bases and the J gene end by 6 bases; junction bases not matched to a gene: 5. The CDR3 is CASTNSGRGNEQFF. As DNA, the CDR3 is TGTGCCAGCACAAATAGCGGGAGGGGCAATGAGCAGTTCTTC.

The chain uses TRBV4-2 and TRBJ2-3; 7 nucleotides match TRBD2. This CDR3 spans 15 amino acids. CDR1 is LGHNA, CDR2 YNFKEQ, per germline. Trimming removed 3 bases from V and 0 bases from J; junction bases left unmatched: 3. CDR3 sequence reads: CASSQQRGSTDTQYF. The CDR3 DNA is TGTGCCAGCAGCCAGCAGCGGGGTAGCACAGATACGCAGTATTTT.

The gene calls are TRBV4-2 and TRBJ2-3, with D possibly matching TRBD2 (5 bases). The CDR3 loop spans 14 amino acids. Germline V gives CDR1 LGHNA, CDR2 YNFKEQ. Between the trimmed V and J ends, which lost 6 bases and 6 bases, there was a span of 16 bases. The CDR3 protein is CASSSLGPGDTQYF. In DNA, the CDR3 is TGTGCCAGCAGTTCTCTTGGTCCGGGGGATACGCAGTATTTT.

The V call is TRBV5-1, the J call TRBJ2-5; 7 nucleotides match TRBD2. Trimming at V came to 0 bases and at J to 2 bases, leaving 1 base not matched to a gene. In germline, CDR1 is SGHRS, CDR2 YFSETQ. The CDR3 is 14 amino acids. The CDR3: CASSLGEGQETQYF. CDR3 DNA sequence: TGCGCCAGCAGCTTGGGGGAGGGACAAGAGACCCAGTACTTC. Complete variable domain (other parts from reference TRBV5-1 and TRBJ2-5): KAGVTQTPRYLIKTRGQQVTLSCSPISGHRSVSWYQQTPGQGLQFLFEYFSETQRNKGNFPGRFSGRQFSNSRSEMNVSTLELGDSALYLCASSLGEGQETQYFGPGTRLLVL.

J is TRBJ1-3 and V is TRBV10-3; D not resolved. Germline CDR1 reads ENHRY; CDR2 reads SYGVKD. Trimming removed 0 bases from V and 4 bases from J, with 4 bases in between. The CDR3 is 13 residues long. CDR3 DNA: TGTGCCATCAGTGAGTCGAGGGGAAACACCATATATTTT. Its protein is CAISESRGNTIYF.

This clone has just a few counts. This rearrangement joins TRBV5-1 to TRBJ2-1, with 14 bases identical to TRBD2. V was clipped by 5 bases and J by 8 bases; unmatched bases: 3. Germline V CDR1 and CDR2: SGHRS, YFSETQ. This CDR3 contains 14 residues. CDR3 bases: TGCGCCAGCAGGACTAGCGGGGGGGCAGATGAGCAGTTCTTC. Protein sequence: CASRTSGGADEQFF. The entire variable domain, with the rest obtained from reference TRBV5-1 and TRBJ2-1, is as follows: KAGVTQTPRYLIKTRGQQVTLSCSPISGHRSVSWYQQTPGQGLQFLFEYFSETQRNKGNFPGRFSGRQFSNSRSEMNVSTLELGDSALYLCASRTSGGADEQFFGPGTRLTVL.

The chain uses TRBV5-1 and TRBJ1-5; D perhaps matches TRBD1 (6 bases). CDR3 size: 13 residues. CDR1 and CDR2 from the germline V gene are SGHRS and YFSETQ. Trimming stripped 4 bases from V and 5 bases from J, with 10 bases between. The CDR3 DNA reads TGCGCCAGCAGCCTAAACAGGGATCAGCCCCAGCATTTT. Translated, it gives CASSLNRDQPQHF.

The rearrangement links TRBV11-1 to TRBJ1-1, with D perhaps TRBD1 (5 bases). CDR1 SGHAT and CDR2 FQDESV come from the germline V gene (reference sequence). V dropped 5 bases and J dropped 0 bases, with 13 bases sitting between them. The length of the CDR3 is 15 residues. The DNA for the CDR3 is TGTGCCAGCAGCCCCTTCTTGACAGTGAACACTGAAGCTTTCTTT. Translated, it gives CASSPFLTVNTEAFF.

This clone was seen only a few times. CDR3 amino acids: CASRGTGGNTGELFF. CDR3 nucleotide sequence: TGTGCCAGCAGGGGGACAGGGGGGAACACCGGGGAGCTGTTTTTT. The chain uses TRBV2 and TRBJ2-2; 11 bases line up with TRBD1. This CDR3 has 15 residues. Germline CDR1 SNHLY, CDR2 FYNNEI. The V and J ends lost 6 bases and 1 base, in that order; junction bases with no gene match: 1.

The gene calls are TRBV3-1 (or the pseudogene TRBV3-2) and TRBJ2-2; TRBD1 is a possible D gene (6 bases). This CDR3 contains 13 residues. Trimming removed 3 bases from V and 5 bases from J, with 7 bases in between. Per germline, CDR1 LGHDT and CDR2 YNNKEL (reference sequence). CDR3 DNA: TGTGCCAGCAGCCACACAGGGACCGGGGAGCTGTTTTTT. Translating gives CASSHTGTGELFF.